The present TCR beta chain was sequenced within a study of early T cells in non-severe SARS-CoV-2 infection. Study overall: Alpha and beta chains were unpaired, from unsorted whole-blood bulk RNA.

The CDR3 totals 15 residues. V lost 8 bases to trimming and J lost 5 bases, with 16 bases between them. This clonotype has only a few counts. The antigen is undetermined. Molecules of cDNA were individually given unique molecular identifiers that were attached to them. TCRdb used MiXCR to reprocess the 5' RACE reads, holding one entry per CDR3 protein. Of tens of thousands of distinct CDR3 sequences in the sample, around an eighth were seen once. Study-level results: Anti-spike CD8 responses were favored in VDJdb matching, and private and CD4 specificities were missed.

Sequenced: whole blood. The genes are TRBV12-3 or TRBV12-4 and TRBJ1-6; D is uncertain. The receptor was isolated from an adult who was a healthcare worker with PCR-confirmed SARS-CoV-2 infection or an uninfected control (not recorded which). CDR3 bases: TGTGCCAGCGCGCAGTTAGAGGCCCATAATTCACCCCTCCACTTT. Protein product: CASAQLEAHNSPLHF.